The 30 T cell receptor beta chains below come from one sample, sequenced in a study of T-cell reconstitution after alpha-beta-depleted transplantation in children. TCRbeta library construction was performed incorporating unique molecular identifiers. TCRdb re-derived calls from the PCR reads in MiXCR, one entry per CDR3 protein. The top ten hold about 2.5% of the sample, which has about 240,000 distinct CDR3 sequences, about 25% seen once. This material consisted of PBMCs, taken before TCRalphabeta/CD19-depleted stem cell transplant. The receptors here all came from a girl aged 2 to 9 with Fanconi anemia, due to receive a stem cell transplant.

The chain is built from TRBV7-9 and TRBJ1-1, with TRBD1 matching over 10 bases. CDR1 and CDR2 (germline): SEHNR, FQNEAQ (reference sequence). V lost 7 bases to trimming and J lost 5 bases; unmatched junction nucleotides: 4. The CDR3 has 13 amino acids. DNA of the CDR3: TGTGCCAGCATCCTGGACAGGGGGACTGAAGCTTTCTTT. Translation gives CASILDRGTEAFF.

CDR3: CSAGQGYGYTF. CDR3 bases: TGCAGTGCTGGACAGGGGTATGGCTACACCTTC. The rearrangement links TRBV20-1 to TRBJ1-2; 9 bases agree with TRBD1. Germline assignment: CDR1 DFQATT and CDR2 SNEGSKA (reference sequence). V gave up 5 bases and J gave up 5 bases; unmatched junction bases: 0. There are 11 residues in the CDR3.

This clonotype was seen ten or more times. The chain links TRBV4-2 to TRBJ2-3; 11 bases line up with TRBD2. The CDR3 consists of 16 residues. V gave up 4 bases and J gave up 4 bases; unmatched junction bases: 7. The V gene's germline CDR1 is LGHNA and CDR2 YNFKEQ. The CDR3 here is CASSLRSGGDADTQYF. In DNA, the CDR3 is TGTGCCAGCAGCCTGCGTAGCGGGGGGGACGCAGATACGCAGTATTTT.

CDR3 amino acids: CASRGATVPGTQYF. DNA for the CDR3: TGTGCCAGCAGGGGGGCTACCGTCCCTGGTACGCAGTATTTT. The rearrangement uses TRBV28 and TRBJ2-3; D perhaps matches TRBD1 (6 bases). Between the trimmed V and J ends, which lost 6 bases and 8 bases, there was a span of 18 bases. Germline V CDR1 and CDR2: MDHEN, SYDVKM. The CDR3 contains 14 residues.

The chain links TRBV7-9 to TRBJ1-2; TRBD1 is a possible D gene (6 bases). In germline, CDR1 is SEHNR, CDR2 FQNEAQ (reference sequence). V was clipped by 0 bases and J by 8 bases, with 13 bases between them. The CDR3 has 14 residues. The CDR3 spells CASSLAPQGRGYTF. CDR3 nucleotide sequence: TGTGCCAGCAGCTTAGCACCCCAGGGGCGAGGCTACACCTTC.

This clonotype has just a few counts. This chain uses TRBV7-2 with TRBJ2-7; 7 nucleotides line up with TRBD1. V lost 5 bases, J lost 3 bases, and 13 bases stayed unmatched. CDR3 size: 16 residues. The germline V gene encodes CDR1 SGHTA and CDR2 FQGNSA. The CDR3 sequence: CASSKRGPATNYEQYF. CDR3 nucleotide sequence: TGTGCCAGCAGCAAAAGGGGGCCTGCCACGAACTACGAGCAGTACTTC.

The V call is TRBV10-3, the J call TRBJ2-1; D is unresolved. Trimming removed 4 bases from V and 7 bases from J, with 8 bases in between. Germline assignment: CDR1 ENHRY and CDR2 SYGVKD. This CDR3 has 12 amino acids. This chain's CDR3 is CAISATGNEQFF. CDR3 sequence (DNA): TGTGCCATCAGTGCGACGGGTAATGAGCAGTTCTTC.

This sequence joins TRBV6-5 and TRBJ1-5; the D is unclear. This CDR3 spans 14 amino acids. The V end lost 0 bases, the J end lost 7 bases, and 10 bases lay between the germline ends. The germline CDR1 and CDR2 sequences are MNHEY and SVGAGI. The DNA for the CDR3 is TGTGCCAGCAGTTACTCGAGGGTCGGGCAGCCCCAGCATTTT. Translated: CASSYSRVGQPQHF.

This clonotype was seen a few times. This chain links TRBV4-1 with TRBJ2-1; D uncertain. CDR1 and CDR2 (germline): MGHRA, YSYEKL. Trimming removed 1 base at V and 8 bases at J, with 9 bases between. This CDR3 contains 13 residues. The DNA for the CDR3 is TGCGCCAGCAGCCAAGGAGTGGTGGATGAGCAGTTCTTC. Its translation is CASSQGVVDEQFF.

The CDR3 reads CASSLDDRVLHGYTF. For the CDR3, the DNA is TGCGCCAGCAGCTTGGACGACAGGGTACTGCATGGCTACACCTTC. The chain links TRBV5-1 to TRBJ1-2; 7 positions match TRBD1. CDR3 length: 15 residues. With 0 bases clipped from V and 6 bases from J, the junction kept 8 bases outside the gene matches. The germline V gene has CDR1 SGHRS and CDR2 YFSETQ.

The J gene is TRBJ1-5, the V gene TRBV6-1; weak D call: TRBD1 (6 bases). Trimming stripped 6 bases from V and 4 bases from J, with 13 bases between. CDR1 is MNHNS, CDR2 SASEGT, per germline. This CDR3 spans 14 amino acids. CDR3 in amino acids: CASSPDRSNQPQHF. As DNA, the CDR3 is TGTGCCAGCAGCCCAGACAGGTCGAATCAGCCCCAGCATTTT.

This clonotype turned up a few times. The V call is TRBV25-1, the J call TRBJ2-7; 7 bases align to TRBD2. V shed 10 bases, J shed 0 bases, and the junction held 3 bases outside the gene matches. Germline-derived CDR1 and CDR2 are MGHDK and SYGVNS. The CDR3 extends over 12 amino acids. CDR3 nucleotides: TGTGCCACCCGCGGGAGCTCCTACGAGCAGTACTTC. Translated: CATRGSSYEQYF.

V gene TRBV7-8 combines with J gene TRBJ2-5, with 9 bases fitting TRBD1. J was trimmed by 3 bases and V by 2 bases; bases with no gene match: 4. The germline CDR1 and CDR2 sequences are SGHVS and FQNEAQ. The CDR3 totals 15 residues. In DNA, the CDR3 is TGTGCCAGCAGCTTAAGGGGGACAGGGAAAGAGACCCAGTACTTC. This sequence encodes CASSLRGTGKETQYF.

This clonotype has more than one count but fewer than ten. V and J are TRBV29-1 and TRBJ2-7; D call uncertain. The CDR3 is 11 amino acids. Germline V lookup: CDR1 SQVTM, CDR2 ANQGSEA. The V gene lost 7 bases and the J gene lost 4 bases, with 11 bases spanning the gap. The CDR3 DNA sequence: TGCAGCGCCGTATTTGTTTACGAGCAGTACTTC. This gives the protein CSAVFVYEQYF.

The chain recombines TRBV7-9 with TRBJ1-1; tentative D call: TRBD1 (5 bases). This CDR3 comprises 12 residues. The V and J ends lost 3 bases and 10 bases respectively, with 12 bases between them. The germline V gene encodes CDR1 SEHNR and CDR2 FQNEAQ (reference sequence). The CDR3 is CASSLGLGVAFF. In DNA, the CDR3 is TGTGCCAGCAGCTTGGGCTTGGGGGTAGCTTTCTTT.

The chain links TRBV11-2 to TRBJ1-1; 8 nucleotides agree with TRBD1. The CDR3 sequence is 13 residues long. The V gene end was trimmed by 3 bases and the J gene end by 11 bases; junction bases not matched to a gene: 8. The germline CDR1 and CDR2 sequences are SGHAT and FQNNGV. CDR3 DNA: TGTGCCAGCAGCTTCCGGACAGGGATAAGGGCTTTCTTT. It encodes CASSFRTGIRAFF.

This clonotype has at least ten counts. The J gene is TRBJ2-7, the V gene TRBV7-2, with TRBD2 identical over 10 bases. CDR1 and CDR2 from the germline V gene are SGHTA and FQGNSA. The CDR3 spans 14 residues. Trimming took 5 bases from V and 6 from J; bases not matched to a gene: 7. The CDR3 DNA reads TGTGCCAGCAGCCCCATAGCGGGAGGTGTCGAGCAGTACTTC. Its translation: CASSPIAGGVEQYF. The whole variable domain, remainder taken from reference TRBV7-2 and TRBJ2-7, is GAGVSQSPSNKVTEKGKDVELRCDPISGHTALYWYRQSLGQGLEFLIYFQGNSAPDKSGLPSDRFSAERTGGSVSTLTIQRTQQEDSAVYLCASSPIAGGVEQYFGPGTRLTVT.

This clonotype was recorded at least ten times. CDR3 in DNA: TGTGCCAGCAGCTTAGTTGCCGGGAATGAGCAGTTCTTC. Amino acid sequence: CASSLVAGNEQFF. The chain is built from TRBV7-2 and TRBJ2-1; D uncertain. CDR1 and CDR2 from the germline V gene are SGHTA and FQGNSA. The V end lost 1 base, the J end lost 7 bases, and 8 bases lay between the germline ends. The CDR3 is 13 residues long. The entire variable domain, with the rest obtained from reference TRBV7-2 and TRBJ2-1, is as follows: GAGVSQSPSNKVTEKGKDVELRCDPISGHTALYWYRQSLGQGLEFLIYFQGNSAPDKSGLPSDRFSAERTGGSVSTLTIQRTQQEDSAVYLCASSLVAGNEQFFGPGTRLTVL.

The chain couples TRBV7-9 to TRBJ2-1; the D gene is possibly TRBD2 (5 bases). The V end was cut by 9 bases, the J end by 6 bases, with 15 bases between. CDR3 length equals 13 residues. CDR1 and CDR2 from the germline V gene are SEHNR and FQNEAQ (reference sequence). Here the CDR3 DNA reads TGTGCCAGTGGGGAACTAGAGACCAATGAGCAGTTCTTC. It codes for CASGELETNEQFF. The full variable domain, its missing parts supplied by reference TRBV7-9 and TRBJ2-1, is DTGVSQNPRHKITKRGQNVTFRCDPISEHNRLYWYRQTLGQGPEFLTYFQNEAQLEKSRLLSDRFSAERPKGSFSTLEIQRTEQGDSAMYLCASGELETNEQFFGPGTRLTVL.

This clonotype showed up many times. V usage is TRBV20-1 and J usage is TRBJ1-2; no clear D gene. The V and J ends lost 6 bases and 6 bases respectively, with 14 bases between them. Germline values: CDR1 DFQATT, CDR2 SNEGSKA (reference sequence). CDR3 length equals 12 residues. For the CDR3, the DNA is TGCAGTGCCCGAATGGGAATTGATGGCTACACCTTC. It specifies CSARMGIDGYTF.

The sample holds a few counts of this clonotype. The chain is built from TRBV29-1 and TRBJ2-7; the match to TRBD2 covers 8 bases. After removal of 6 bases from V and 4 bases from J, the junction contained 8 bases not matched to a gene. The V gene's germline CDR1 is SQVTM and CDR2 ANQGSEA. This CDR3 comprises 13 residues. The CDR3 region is CSVETSGSYEQYF. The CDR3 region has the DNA TGCAGCGTGGAAACTAGCGGATCTTACGAGCAGTACTTC.

CDR3: CASSFEPATQYF. The DNA of the CDR3 is TGTGCCAGCAGTTTCGAGCCAGCAACCCAGTACTTC. The chain recombines TRBV12-3 or TRBV12-4 with TRBJ2-5; D call uncertain. The length of the CDR3 is 12 residues. Trimming took 3 bases from V and 8 from J, leaving 10 bases between them.

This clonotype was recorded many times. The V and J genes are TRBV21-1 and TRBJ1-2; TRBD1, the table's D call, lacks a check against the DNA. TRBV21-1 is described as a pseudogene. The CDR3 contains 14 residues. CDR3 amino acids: CASSIRGRNYGYTF. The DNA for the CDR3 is TGTGCCAGCAGCATCAGGGGGCGGAACTATGGCTACACCTTC.

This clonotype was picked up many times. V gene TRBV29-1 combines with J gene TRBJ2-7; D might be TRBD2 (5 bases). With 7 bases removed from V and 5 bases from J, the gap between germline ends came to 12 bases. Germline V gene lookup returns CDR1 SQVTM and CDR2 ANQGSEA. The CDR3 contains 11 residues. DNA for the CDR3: TGCAGCGGGATGACTACCCACGAGCAGTACTTC. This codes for CSGMTTHEQYF.

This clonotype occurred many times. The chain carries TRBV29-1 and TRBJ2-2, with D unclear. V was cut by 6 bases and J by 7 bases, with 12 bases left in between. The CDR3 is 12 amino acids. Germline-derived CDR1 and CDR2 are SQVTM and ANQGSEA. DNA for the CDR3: TGCAGCGTGTGGCTATTGTACGGGGAGCTGTTTTTT. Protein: CSVWLLYGELFF.

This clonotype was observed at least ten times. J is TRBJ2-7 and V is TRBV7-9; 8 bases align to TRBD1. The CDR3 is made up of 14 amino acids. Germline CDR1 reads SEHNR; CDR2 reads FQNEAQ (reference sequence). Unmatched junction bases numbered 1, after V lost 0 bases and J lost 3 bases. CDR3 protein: CASSLAQGDYEQYF. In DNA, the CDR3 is TGTGCCAGCAGCTTAGCACAGGGGGACTACGAGCAGTACTTC.

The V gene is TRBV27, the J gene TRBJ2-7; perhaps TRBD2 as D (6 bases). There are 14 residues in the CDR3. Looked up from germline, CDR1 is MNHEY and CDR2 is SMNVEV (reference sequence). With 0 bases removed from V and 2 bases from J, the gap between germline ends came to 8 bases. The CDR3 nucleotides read TGTGCCAGCAGTTTATCTGCGGGAACCTACGAGCAGTACTTC. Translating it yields CASSLSAGTYEQYF.

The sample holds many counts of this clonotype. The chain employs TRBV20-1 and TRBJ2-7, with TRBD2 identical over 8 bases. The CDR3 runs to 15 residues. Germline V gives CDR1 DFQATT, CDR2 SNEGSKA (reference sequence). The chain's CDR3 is CSALGMAGGPYEQYF. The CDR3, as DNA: TGCAGCGCCCTCGGGATGGCGGGAGGCCCCTACGAGCAGTACTTC.

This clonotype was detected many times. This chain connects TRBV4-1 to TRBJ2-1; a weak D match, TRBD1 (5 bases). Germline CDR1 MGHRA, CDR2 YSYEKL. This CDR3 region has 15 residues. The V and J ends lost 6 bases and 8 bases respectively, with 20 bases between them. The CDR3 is CASSPRDLGADEQFF. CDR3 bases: TGCGCCAGCAGTCCTCGTGACTTAGGGGCCGATGAGCAGTTCTTC.

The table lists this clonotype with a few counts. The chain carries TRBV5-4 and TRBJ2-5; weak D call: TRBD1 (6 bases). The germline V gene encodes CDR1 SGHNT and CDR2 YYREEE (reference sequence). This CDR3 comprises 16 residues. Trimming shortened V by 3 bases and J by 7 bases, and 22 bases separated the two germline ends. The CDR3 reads CASSYQNSGAWGTQYF. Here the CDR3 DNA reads TGTGCCAGCAGCTACCAAAACTCAGGGGCTTGGGGGACCCAGTACTTC.